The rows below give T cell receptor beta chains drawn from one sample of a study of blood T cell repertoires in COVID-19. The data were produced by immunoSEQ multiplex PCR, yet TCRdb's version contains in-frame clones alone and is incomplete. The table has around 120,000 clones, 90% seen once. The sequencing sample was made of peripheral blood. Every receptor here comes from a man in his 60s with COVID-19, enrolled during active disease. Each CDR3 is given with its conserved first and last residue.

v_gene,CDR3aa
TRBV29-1,CSTTDSYNQPQHF
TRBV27,CASSTGTGGFRGYTF
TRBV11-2,CASIGGGETQYF
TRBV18,CASSPPTGELFF
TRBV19,CASSVGTEPLYGYTF
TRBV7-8,CASSPRGSPYGYTF
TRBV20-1,CSASQVRTGNTEAFF
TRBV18,CASSPGTFSYNEQFF
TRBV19,CASSSRAGLADSSEQYF
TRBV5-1,CASSLDGDRSSNQPQHF
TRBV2,CASSLPLAGGPPGELFF
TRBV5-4,CASSTGREQTQYF
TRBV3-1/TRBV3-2,CASSLFRGTGDPTYQETQYF
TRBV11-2,CASSLSWTGELFF
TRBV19,CASSIALEVYNEQFF
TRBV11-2,CASSGMPGRGVGYGYTF
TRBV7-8,CASSFRAGGSYNEQFF
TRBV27,CASSSQGPYEQYF
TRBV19,CASTTEGNQPQHF
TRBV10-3,CAVLGQGSGYTF
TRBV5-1,CASSSQGNTEAFF
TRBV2,CASSDLSSGSYEQYF
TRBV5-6,CASSLRQALPSGANVLTF
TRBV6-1,CASSDGHTDTQYF
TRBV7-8,CASSSQGAHEQFF
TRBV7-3,CASSEEGGQNTEAFF
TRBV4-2,CASSQASGYTGELFF
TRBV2,CASSLEGREGETQYF
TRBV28,CASRFSNTGELFF
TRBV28,CASTTANTEAFF
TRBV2,CASSDDRGGNQPQHF
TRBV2,CASSEWQAFGYTF
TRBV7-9,CASSLITGANVLTF
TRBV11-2,CASSYSTSVGETQYF
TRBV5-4,CASSLGLAQGSDTQYF
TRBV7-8,CASSLNPGLAAYEQYF
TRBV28,CASRDRGEGSNQPQHF
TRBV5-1,CASSFTNRGYEQYF
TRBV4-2,CASSQGSGTSRHEQFF
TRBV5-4,CASSYPGTGAYEQYF
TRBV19,CASSIGGMARGSPDTQYF
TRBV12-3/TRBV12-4,CASSLGPNTEAFF
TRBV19,CASSQLAGVQLIQYF
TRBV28,CASSFRDIEVGYTF
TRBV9,CASSVSGSNQPQHF
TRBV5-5,CASSPLPDSYEQYF
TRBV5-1,CASSLEGSSGTRTDTQYF
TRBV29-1,CSVRTGTTGELFF
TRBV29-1,CSATRDRSGGELFF
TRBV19,CASSSGQGEDNQPQHF
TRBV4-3,CASSETLSRQGYNQPQHF
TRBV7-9,CASSLGYVEVLGYTF
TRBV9,CASSEGQGRGYGYTF
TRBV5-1,CASSADRGSYEQYF
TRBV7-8,CASSLRRGRPEAFF
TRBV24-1,CATSDPGSWTQYF